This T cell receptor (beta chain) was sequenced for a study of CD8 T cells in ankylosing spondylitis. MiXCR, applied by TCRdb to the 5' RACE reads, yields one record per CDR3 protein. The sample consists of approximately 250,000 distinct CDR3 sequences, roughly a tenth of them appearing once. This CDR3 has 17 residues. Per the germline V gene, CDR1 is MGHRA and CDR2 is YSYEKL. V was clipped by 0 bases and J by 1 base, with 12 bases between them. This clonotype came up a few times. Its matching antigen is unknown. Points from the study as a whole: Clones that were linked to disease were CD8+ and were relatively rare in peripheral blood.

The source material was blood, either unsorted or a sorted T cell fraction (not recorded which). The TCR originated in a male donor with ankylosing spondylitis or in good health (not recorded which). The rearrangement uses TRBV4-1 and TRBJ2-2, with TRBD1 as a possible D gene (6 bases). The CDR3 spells CASSQDTGLVNTGELFF. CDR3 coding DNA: TGCGCCAGCAGCCAAGATACAGGGTTAGTGAACACCGGGGAGCTGTTTTTT.